Each of the 21 T cell receptor beta chains below was sequenced from the same sample in a study of blood T cell repertoires in COVID-19. Some clones are missing from TCRdb's copy, which holds only in-frame ones; the method was immunoSEQ multiplex PCR. The repertoire holds approximately 130,000 clones, about 75% seen once, with 20% in the top ten. Sequencing input: peripheral blood. These receptor sequences come from a man at least 80 years old with acute or convalescent COVID-19.

This clone was picked up a small number of times. This rearrangement joins TRBV29-1 to TRBJ2-3; D possibly corresponds to TRBD1 (6 bases). V dropped 6 bases and J dropped 5 bases, with 18 bases sitting between them. The CDR3 is made up of 14 amino acids. The germline V gene has CDR1 SQVTM and CDR2 ANQGSEA. CDR3 region: CSVQKVGGGDTQYF. CDR3 nucleotide sequence: TGCAGCGTCCAGAAGGTAGGGGGTGGAGATACGCAGTATTTT.

The chain uses TRBV9 and TRBJ2-7; tentatively, D is TRBD2 (7 bases). CDR1 and CDR2 (germline): SGDLS, YYNGEE. V lost 4 bases to trimming and J lost 2 bases, with 16 bases between them. The CDR3 spans 15 residues. This chain's CDR3 is CASSLEGGPAYEQYF. The CDR3 DNA sequence: TGTGCCAGCAGCCTTGAGGGGGGGCCGGCCTACGAGCAGTACTTC.

The genes are TRBV21-1 and TRBJ2-7; the table's D call, TRBD1, was not checked against the DNA. TRBV21-1 corresponds to a pseudogene. This CDR3 is built from 15 residues. The CDR3 DNA sequence: TGTGCCAGCAGCAAGGGACAGGGGGCGGCCTGCGAGCAGTACTTC. Its translation is CASSKGQGAACEQYF.

V and J are TRBV5-1 and TRBJ1-6; no clear D. The V and J ends lost 1 base and 5 bases respectively, with 10 bases between them. Germline CDR1 SGHRS, CDR2 YFSETQ. The CDR3 covers 15 residues. CDR3 amino acids: CASSLMGRDNSPLHF. The DNA of the CDR3 is TGCGCCAGCAGCTTGATGGGGAGGGATAATTCACCCCTCCACTTT.

This clone has only a few counts. The rearrangement uses TRBV2 and TRBJ2-7, with 8 bases that match TRBD1. This CDR3 spans 15 amino acids. V lost 8 bases, J lost 4 bases, and 13 bases stayed unmatched. Per germline, CDR1 SNHLY and CDR2 FYNNEI. CDR3 bases: TGTGCCAGCTCGTTAAACAGGGGGTCGCTTTACGAGCAGTACTTC. The encoded protein is CASSLNRGSLYEQYF.

This clone was observed a single time. The chain uses TRBV28 and TRBJ1-1; D is ambiguous. The CDR3 spans 14 residues. Germline V gene sequence: CDR1 MDHEN, CDR2 SYDVKM. Trimming left V 3 bases short and J 5 bases short, with 13 bases between. DNA of the CDR3: TGTGCCAGCAGTTTCTTTTCGGGGAAAACTGAAGCTTTCTTT. Protein: CASSFFSGKTEAFF. The entire variable domain, with the rest obtained from reference TRBV28 and TRBJ1-1, is as follows: DVKVTQSSRYLVKRTGEKVFLECVQDMDHENMFWYRQDPGLGLRLIYFSYDVKMKEKGDIPEGYSVSREKKERFSLILESASTNQTSMYLCASSFFSGKTEAFFGQGTRLTVV.

This chain links TRBV4-3 with TRBJ2-3, with D possibly matching TRBD2 (6 bases). V was trimmed by 1 base and J by 4 bases, leaving 18 bases between them. The CDR3 covers 17 residues. CDR1 is LGHNA, CDR2 YSLEER, per germline. CDR3 protein: CASSQGRDVLRADTQYF. In DNA form, the CDR3 reads TGCGCCAGCAGCCAAGGGAGGGACGTCCTTAGGGCAGATACGCAGTATTTT.

This clone has a handful of counts. The CDR3 DNA is TGTGCCAGCTCTCAGGACAGGGGGCGAAGTCAGCCCCAGCATTTT. This translates into CASSQDRGRSQPQHF. The V and J genes are TRBV18 and TRBJ1-5; 11 bases match TRBD1. The germline V gene has CDR1 KGHSH and CDR2 LQKENI. After removal of 6 bases from V and 6 bases from J, the junction contained 7 bases not matched to a gene. The CDR3 length is 15 residues.

This clone was observed a single time. The chain recombines TRBV18 with TRBJ1-4; 8 nucleotides align to TRBD1. Germline CDR1 and CDR2: KGHSH and LQKENI. The CDR3 has 17 residues. The junction had 14 bases not matched to a gene; V was cut back by 3 bases and J by 8 bases. The CDR3 here is CASSPSTGGIYGEKLFF. CDR3 nucleotide sequence: TGTGCCAGCTCACCGAGTACAGGGGGTATTTACGGAGAAAAACTGTTTTTT.

The chain is built from TRBV6-5 and TRBJ2-7; 9 nucleotides line up with TRBD1. The CDR3 spans 14 residues. V gave up 5 bases and J gave up 0 bases; unmatched junction bases: 2. Germline V gives CDR1 MNHEY, CDR2 SVGAGI. In nucleotides, the CDR3 is TGTGCCAGCAGTCCGGGACAGGGCTCCTACGAGCAGTACTTC. This encodes CASSPGQGSYEQYF.

The chain is built from TRBV6-1 and TRBJ1-1; D might be TRBD1 (5 bases). The CDR3 consists of 14 residues. Trimming took off 0 bases at V and 4 bases at J, with 9 bases between the two ends. CDR1 and CDR2 (germline): MNHNS, SASEGT. The CDR3 bases are TGTGCCAGCAGTGAAGCGCTGGGGGGCACTGAAGCTTTCTTT. Encoded protein: CASSEALGGTEAFF.

This clone was seen a few times. The CDR3 reads CASSWGQGNTEAFF. The CDR3 DNA sequence: TGCGCCAGCAGCTGGGGACAGGGGAACACTGAAGCTTTCTTT. The V and J genes are TRBV5-1 and TRBJ1-1; TRBD1 aligns across 9 bases. Trimming at V came to 3 bases and at J to 1 base, leaving 1 base not matched to a gene. The CDR3 loop spans 14 amino acids. Germline CDR1 SGHRS, CDR2 YFSETQ.

This clone was seen repeatedly, ten times or more. V gene TRBV20-1 combines with J gene TRBJ1-2, with D hard to call. In germline, CDR1 is DFQATT, CDR2 SNEGSKA (reference sequence). This CDR3 spans 14 amino acids. V was trimmed by 3 bases and J by 7 bases, leaving 18 bases between them. CDR3 amino acids: CSASTEGLPRGYTF. CDR3 in DNA: TGCAGTGCTAGTACAGAAGGACTGCCACGTGGCTACACCTTC.

The table lists this clone with a count of one. This rearrangement joins TRBV5-1 to TRBJ1-2, with 10 nucleotides matching TRBD1. Trimming at V came to 3 bases and at J to 8 bases, leaving 7 bases not matched to a gene. CDR3 length equals 14 residues. Germline V gene sequence: CDR1 SGHRS, CDR2 YFSETQ. CDR3 region: CASSSGTGAGGYTF. CDR3 sequence (DNA): TGCGCCAGCAGCTCGGGGACAGGGGCAGGGGGCTACACCTTC.

CDR3 sequence (DNA): TGTGCCAGCAGTGAAGCCCAGGGGATGGAAGCTTTCTTT. Protein: CASSEAQGMEAFF. V usage is TRBV6-1 and J usage is TRBJ1-1, with D possibly matching TRBD1 (6 bases). The CDR3 totals 13 residues. Trimming shortened V by 0 bases and J by 8 bases, and 10 bases separated the two germline ends. CDR1 is MNHNS, CDR2 SASEGT, per germline.

In its sample, this clone was seen once. Here the CDR3 DNA reads TGTGCCAGCCGAAAACAGTTTAATGAAAAACTGTTTTTT. This sequence encodes CASRKQFNEKLFF. The genes are TRBV6-5 and TRBJ1-4; D unclear. Germline CDR1 is MNHEY and CDR2 is SVGAGI. The CDR3 has 13 residues. V was pared by 8 bases and J by 4 bases, with 11 bases between.

The rearrangement joins TRBV28 to TRBJ2-1, with 11 bases aligning to TRBD1. Germline values: CDR1 MDHEN, CDR2 SYDVKM. J gave up 3 bases and V 5 bases, and 6 bases lay outside the gene matches. CDR3 size: 16 residues. The CDR3 DNA sequence: TGTGCCAGCAGTGCTTGGACAGGGGGCCACTACAATGAGCAGTTCTTC. Translation: CASSAWTGGHYNEQFF.

The V gene is TRBV6-5, the J gene TRBJ2-3; D gene unclear. Trimming took off 7 bases at V and 0 bases at J, with 8 bases between the two ends. Germline loops: CDR1 MNHEY, CDR2 SVGAGI. The CDR3 is made up of 13 amino acids. CDR3 bases: TGTGCCAGCACGAAGACTAGCACAGATACGCAGTATTTT. Protein product: CASTKTSTDTQYF.

The V and J genes are TRBV12-3 or TRBV12-4 and TRBJ1-2; D is unclear. The V gene lost 6 bases and the J gene lost 9 bases, with 17 bases spanning the gap. The CDR3 runs to 13 residues. This CDR3 is CASRDSKPGSYTF. The CDR3 nucleotides read TGTGCCAGCAGGGATTCAAAACCGGGAAGCTACACCTTC.

J is TRBJ2-5 and V is TRBV5-6, with D unclear. V was shortened by 4 bases and J by 4 bases, with 5 bases between the two germline ends. Germline CDR1 and CDR2: SGHDT and YYEEEE. The CDR3 contains 11 residues. CDR3 coding DNA: TGTGCCAGCAGCACGAGAGAGACCCAGTACTTC. This sequence encodes CASSTRETQYF.

This clone was recorded many times. Distinct nucleotide sequences in the sample also encode this CDR3. The V and J genes are TRBV27 and TRBJ2-7; D is perhaps TRBD1 (5 bases). Germline assignment: CDR1 MNHEY and CDR2 SMNVEV (reference sequence). Trimming took 4 bases from V and 5 from J, leaving 9 bases between them. This CDR3 is 12 amino acids long. The CDR3 sequence is CASSSHRNEQYF. In DNA form, the CDR3 reads TGTGCCAGCAGTTCACACAGGAACGAGCAGTACTTC.